A selection of T cell receptor beta chains follows, all from one sample in a study of shared clonotypes between healthy human individuals. Libraries were prepared by immunoSEQ multiplex PCR; TCRdb keeps only in-frame clonotypes and omits some of them. The sample holds some 100,000 clones, roughly 70% seen once. The sample was memory CD8+ T cells sorted from blood. These receptors were taken from a woman in her 30s in good health. The CDR3 runs from the conserved cysteine through the conserved F or W. D genes are given only for firm matches.

d_call j_call v_call cdr3_aa
- TRBJ2-7 TRBV2 CASRLIGPPFFEQYF
TRBD2 TRBJ2-3 TRBV29-1 CSVDGGGSTDTQYF
- TRBJ1-1 TRBV11-2 CASSGTGTEAFF
TRBD1 TRBJ2-6 TRBV27 CASRHPTGGTSGANVLTF
- TRBJ1-5 TRBV27 CASSLGTANQPQHF
- TRBJ1-1 TRBV30 CAWSEAGHTEAFF
TRBD1 TRBJ1-1 TRBV28 CASSFRGHWTEAFF
- TRBJ2-7 TRBV15 CATSRDRGGSYEQYF
- TRBJ1-1 TRBV4-1 CASSSREGLNTEAFF
- TRBJ2-7 TRBV27 CASSSTPADYEQYF
TRBD1 TRBJ1-2 TRBV28 CASSWDSQRGYGYTF
- TRBJ1-1 TRBV5-4 CASSLELLNTEAFF
TRBD1 TRBJ2-2 TRBV28 CASSFGTENTGELFF
TRBD1 TRBJ1-4 TRBV28 CASSFYGDRGRGEKLFF
TRBD2 TRBJ2-1 TRBV7-8 CASSLERAGGQRQFF
- TRBJ1-5 TRBV21-1 CARSKGAQPQHF